Sequencing of this T cell receptor beta chain was carried out in a study of regulatory T cells in long-lasting Graves disease. Points from the study as a whole: Persistent Graves' patients had lower TCR diversity than newly diagnosed ones.

Assembly of TCR beta libraries relied on iRepertoire HTBI primers together with Arm-PCR of CDR3 regions. A single record per CDR3 protein comes from TCRdb applying MiXCR to the multiplex PCR reads. The sample has 620,000 or so distinct CDR3 sequences; roughly 15% are singletons. This clonotype has a handful of counts. Its antigen is unknown. Indicated time point: newly diagnosed GD, antithyroid drugs for less than 3 months. TCR sequences were obtained from RNA taken from PBMCs. Germline V gives CDR1 MGHDK, CDR2 SYGVNS. V lost 2 bases and J lost 5; bases outside the gene matches: 6. This CDR3 has 15 residues. Another study also made use of these data, one on T cells in Graves' hyperthyroidism and ophthalmopathy.

Sequencing used peripheral blood mononuclear cells (PBMCs), obtained at new diagnosis, from a patient treated with antithyroid drugs. J is TRBJ1-2 and V is TRBV25-1, with 9 bases aligning to TRBD1. The sequence was collected from a woman in her twenties or thirties with Graves disease. The CDR3 region has the DNA TGTGCCAGCAGTGAAATAGGGACAGGGTTATATGGCTACACCTTC. Translation: CASSEIGTGLYGYTF.